The 5 T cell receptor beta chains reported below all come from one sample, sequenced in a study of vaccination and CD4 T cells after COVID-19. Cultured CD4+ T cells had their DNA profiled by the Oncomine TCR Beta short-read assay. TCRdb processed the PCR reads anew with MiXCR; each CDR3 protein has one entry. The repertoire holds about 20,000 distinct CDR3 sequences, with approximately 52% as singletons. Antigens of these TCRs are unknown. Indicated treatment: roughly nine-day PBMC culture with coronavirus spike peptide pools or control peptides (ViraFEST assay). The material sequenced was CD4+ T cells from blood, cultured in vitro. Source of these receptors: a human donor who had recovered from COVID-19.

The V and J genes are TRBV11-3 and TRBJ1-1, with 8 bases that match TRBD1. Germline values: CDR1 SGHNT, CDR2 YENEEA. V was clipped by 4 bases and J by 4 bases; unmatched bases: 5. There are 14 residues in the CDR3. The CDR3 spells CASSWGQVGTEAFF. The CDR3 DNA reads as TGTGCCAGCAGCTGGGGACAGGTTGGCACTGAAGCTTTCTTT.

The V gene is TRBV27, the J gene TRBJ1-4, with D perhaps matching TRBD1 (6 bases). The CDR3 spans 14 residues. CDR1 and CDR2 from the germline V gene are MNHEY and SMNVEV (reference sequence). The V and J ends lost 3 bases and 8 bases respectively, with 13 bases between them. The CDR3 DNA sequence: TGTGCCAGCAGTTTGGGGGGGGGCCCCGAAAAACTGTTTTTT. This encodes CASSLGGGPEKLFF.

The rearrangement uses TRBV5-1 and TRBJ1-6; weak D call: TRBD1 (5 bases). V shed 4 bases and J shed 6 bases, with 14 bases lying between them. The CDR3 contains 15 residues. Germline lookup yields CDR1 SGHRS and CDR2 YFSETQ. The CDR3 DNA reads TGCGCCAGCAGCGTATGGGGCGGCATTAATTCACCCCTCCACTTT. Translated: CASSVWGGINSPLHF.

The chain couples TRBV5-4 to TRBJ1-2; possibly TRBD1 for D (6 bases). Trimming removed 2 bases at V and 8 bases at J, with 16 bases between. Germline V gene lookup returns CDR1 SGHNT and CDR2 YYREEE (reference sequence). The CDR3 spans 14 residues. The CDR3 nucleotides read TGTGCCAGCAGCTTCGCGGGGGGCTTCGTGGGCTACACCTTC. The encoded protein is CASSFAGGFVGYTF.

DNA for the CDR3: TGTGCCAGCAGTTACTCAGCGGGGGCGAGCTCCTACGAGCAGTACTTC. It translates to CASSYSAGASSYEQYF. The genes are TRBV6-5 and TRBJ2-7, with 8 bases fitting TRBD2. Germline assignment: CDR1 MNHEY and CDR2 SVGAGI. The CDR3 has 16 amino acids. Germline trimming cut 0 bases from V and 0 bases from J; bases unmatched to any gene: 4.